The entry below gives a single TCR beta chain sequence along with its context. Antigen specificity is unknown. This sample was included in a study of shared clonotypes between healthy human individuals. Study-level background: Donor ages ranged 18 to 49 years: two women, a few men. Researchers assigned three CD4 naive, three CD4 memory, two CD8 naive and one CD8 memory plate to each donor.

General observations from the study: Sampling covered blood only; tissue repertoires likely differ.

All the donors were Caucasian adults who lived in Nashville, Tennessee. The germline CDR1 and CDR2 sequences are SEHNR and FQNEAQ (reference sequence). The CDR3 contains 14 residues. Trimming took 6 bases from V and 1 from J; bases not matched to a gene: 3. Clones were read by immunoSEQ multiplex PCR, and TCRdb kept only the in-frame ones, dropping some. The sample consists of around 2.5 million clones, 93% of them appearing once. The genes are TRBV7-9 and TRBJ1-1; TRBD1 matches at 9 bases. The sequenced sample consisted of naive CD4+ T cells from PBMCs. The subset denotes: CD45RA+ positively selected. This TCR was sampled from a man aged 18 to 35 in good health. Some clones in this sample may be carry-over from other donors' samples. The CDR3 sequence is CASREGQGNTEAFF. CDR3 coding DNA: TGTGCCAGCAGGGAGGGACAGGGGAACACTGAAGCTTTCTTT.